This TCR beta chain is from a study of identical twins. The CDR3 contains 14 residues. V gave up 6 bases and J gave up 2 bases, with 12 bases separating them. Looked up from germline, CDR1 is ENHRY and CDR2 is SYGVKD. TCRdb used MiXCR to reprocess the 5' RACE reads, holding one entry per CDR3 protein. Of some 500,000 distinct CDR3 sequences in the sample, less than 25% were seen once. The same data also went into a second study, on T cells expressing NK-cell markers.

The receptor's source is a woman aged 18-30 years in good health. The chain links TRBV10-3 to TRBJ2-3; D gene uncertain. Sequencing used CD4+ T cells sorted from blood. The CDR3 sequence: CAISFGPATDTQYF. CDR3 sequence (DNA): TGTGCCATCAGCTTCGGACCAGCCACAGATACGCAGTATTTT.